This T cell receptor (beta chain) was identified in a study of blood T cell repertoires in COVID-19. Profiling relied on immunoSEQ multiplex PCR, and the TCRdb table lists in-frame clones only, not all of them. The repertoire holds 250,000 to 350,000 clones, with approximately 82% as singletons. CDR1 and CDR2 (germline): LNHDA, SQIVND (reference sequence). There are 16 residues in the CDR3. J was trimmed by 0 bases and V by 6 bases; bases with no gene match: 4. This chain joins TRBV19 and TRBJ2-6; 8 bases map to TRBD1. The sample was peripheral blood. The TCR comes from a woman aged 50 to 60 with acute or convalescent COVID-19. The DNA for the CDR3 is TGTGCCAGTAGACGGACAGGGCACTCTGGGGCCAACGTCCTGACTTTC. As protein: CASRRTGHSGANVLTF.